This T cell receptor (beta chain) is drawn from a study of blood T cell repertoires in COVID-19. Study-wide context: The origin of the acute and convalescent COVID-19 samples was the United States, Italy and Spain. T cells, B-cell-depleted T cells, or PBMCs supplied cDNA or gDNA.

Original processing methods: Amplified reference gene primers provided the basis for estimating nucleated cell counts. Assay: immunoSEQ multiplex PCR; the TCRdb copy retains only in-frame clones and omits some. V and J calls and clone size are as listed in that table; D and trimming were resolved from the DNA. The sample contains some 38,000 clones, about 85% of which appear only once. In Seattle, patients joined the study during active infection and were tracked longitudinally. The CDR3 runs to 18 residues. Germline assignment: CDR1 LNHDA and CDR2 SQIVND (reference sequence). Trimming took 5 bases from V and 2 from J; bases not matched to a gene: 16.

The sequencing sample was made of peripheral blood. The origin of this receptor is a man aged 60-69 years with COVID-19, enrolled during active disease. The chain links TRBV19 to TRBJ1-2, with 8 bases matching TRBD1. Here the CDR3 reads CASSPQRTGYLANYGYTF. The CDR3 DNA reads TGTGCCAGTAGTCCCCAACGGACAGGGTACCTAGCCAACTATGGCTACACCTTC.